The clone carrying this T cell receptor (beta chain) was recorded at least ten times. This sample is drawn from a study of T cells in Graves' hyperthyroidism and ophthalmopathy. The wider study: The authors collected peripheral blood at initial diagnosis, before any treatment.

The study excluded patients with uncontrolled infection, other autoimmune disease, pregnancy or lactation. Template material for amplifying TCR beta CDR3 regions consisted of RNA transcripts. The study used the HTBI primer set for a first-round RT-PCR of the TCR CDR3. TCRdb re-called the multiplex PCR reads through MiXCR, storing one row per CDR3 protein. The sample shows over 300,000 distinct CDR3 sequences, approximately 13% of them seen only once. With 3 bases removed from V and 0 bases from J, the gap between germline ends came to 13 bases. The germline V gene has CDR1 DFQATT and CDR2 SNEGSKA (reference sequence). The CDR3 has 15 amino acids.

This TCR was recovered from a woman aged 60-70 years with Graves' hyperthyroidism. The material sequenced was blood. This chain links TRBV20-1 with TRBJ2-3; D ambiguous. CDR3 amino acids: CSASVSAESTDTQYF. The CDR3 nucleotides are TGCAGTGCTAGCGTTTCGGCTGAAAGCACAGATACGCAGTATTTT.